The rows below give T cell receptor beta chains drawn from one sample of a study of neurological immune-mediated disorders. TCRdb processed the 5' RACE reads anew with MiXCR; each CDR3 protein has one entry. This sample yields about 82,000 distinct CDR3 sequences, of which just over 2.5% are seen a single time; about 1.1% belongs to the top ten. The sequencing sample was made of PBMCs. The receptors derive from a woman in her 30s with multiple sclerosis. Both conserved end residues are part of each CDR3.

J gene	V gene	CDR3 protein
TRBJ2-7	TRBV6-2/TRBV6-3	CASSYSATGTYEQYF
TRBJ2-1	TRBV4-3	CASSHGEGGNNEQFF
TRBJ2-3	TRBV11-2	CASSSEIGQQYF
TRBJ2-7	TRBV7-2	CASSPGISSYEQYF
TRBJ2-5	TRBV12-3/TRBV12-4	CASRGETQYF
TRBJ1-1	TRBV28	CASSKTGLNTEAFF
TRBJ1-2	TRBV10-3	CAISDGYGYTF
TRBJ2-7	TRBV20-1	CSARATGQPYEQYF
TRBJ2-3	TRBV29-1	CSIRGGTEKDTQYF
TRBJ2-2	TRBV7-9	CASERSNTGELFF
TRBJ2-5	TRBV18	CASSLGTSGGETQYF
TRBJ2-3	TRBV5-1	CASSESVSTDTQYF
TRBJ2-5	TRBV7-9	CASSTRGRGSQETQYF
TRBJ1-5	TRBV11-3	CASSLDGGSNQPQHF
TRBJ2-1	TRBV20-1	CSARRGSNDEQFF
TRBJ2-3	TRBV5-8	CASSSGTASTDTQYF
TRBJ2-3	TRBV5-6	CASSLVSSGRLRTDTQYF
TRBJ2-7	TRBV29-1	CSVQPRGRVASYEQYF
TRBJ2-2	TRBV24-1	CATSDLRAGTGELFF
TRBJ1-5	TRBV27	CASSGGIYSNQPQHF
TRBJ2-3	TRBV7-8	CASSLSTLLAVTDTQYF
TRBJ2-7	TRBV20-1	CSARGRDRAYEQYF
TRBJ2-1	TRBV7-8	CASSLPTSGRGRGYNEQFF
TRBJ1-2	TRBV5-1	CASSLDGQGSYGYTF
TRBJ2-5	TRBV29-1	CIARWGSETQYF
TRBJ2-3	TRBV5-1	CASSLERVLDTQYF
TRBJ2-1	TRBV24-1	CATSDPTRWQGLGDEQFF
TRBJ1-3	TRBV20-1	CSAPSSGNTIYF
TRBJ2-5	TRBV7-9	CASSSVAGGLAKMRETQYF
TRBJ1-1	TRBV5-1	CASSTGSTEAFF